These 24 T cell receptor beta chains originate from one sample sequenced in a study of T cell responses to AZD1222 COVID-19 vaccine. Assay used: immunoSEQ multiplex PCR; TCRdb lists only in-frame clones, some missing. The sample lists about 120,000 clones, around 89% occurring once. The sample was peripheral blood, taken on day 0 of AZD1222 vaccination. The receptor source for this set is an adult in good health.

V usage is TRBV18 and J usage is TRBJ1-6, with D unclear. The V gene lost 0 bases and the J gene lost 6 bases, with 6 bases spanning the gap. Germline V gives CDR1 KGHSH, CDR2 LQKENI. This CDR3 contains 14 residues. The CDR3 bases are TGTGCCAGCTCACCACCGGGGATTAATTCACCCCTCCACTTT. Amino acids: CASSPPGINSPLHF. Combining the CDR3 with reference TRBV18 and TRBJ1-6 gives the whole variable domain NAGVMQNPRHLVRRRGQEARLRCSPMKGHSHVYWYRQLPEEGLKFMVYLQKENIIDESGMPKERFSAEFPKEGPSILRIQQVVRGDSAAYFCASSPPGINSPLHFGNGTRLTVT.

This chain links TRBV5-1 with TRBJ1-4; D perhaps matches TRBD1 (5 bases). The V gene lost 5 bases and the J gene lost 3 bases, with 8 bases spanning the gap. This CDR3 region has 13 residues. Germline V CDR1 and CDR2: SGHRS, YFSETQ. CDR3 amino acids: CASRRDPNEKLFF. As DNA, the CDR3 is TGCGCCAGCAGACGGGACCCTAATGAAAAACTGTTTTTT.

The CDR3 DNA reads TGTGCCAGCACGGACAGGGGGCAAGGGGCCAACGTCCTGACTTTC. Protein product: CASTDRGQGANVLTF. The genes are TRBV19 and TRBJ2-6, with 11 bases lining up with TRBD1. Germline CDR1 and CDR2: LNHDA and SQIVND (reference sequence). The CDR3 loop spans 15 amino acids. Trimming removed 9 bases from V and 4 bases from J; junction bases left unmatched: 5.

This chain uses TRBV5-5 with TRBJ1-2; D is unresolved. The CDR3 sequence is 14 residues long. The germline V gene has CDR1 SGHKS and CDR2 YYEKEE (reference sequence). The V end lost 4 bases, the J end lost 3 bases, and 13 bases lay between the germline ends. Written as DNA, the CDR3 is TGTGCCAGCAGCCTCGTTGGACGGGACTATGGCTACACCTTC. Its protein product is CASSLVGRDYGYTF.

This chain uses TRBV7-9 with TRBJ1-1; D ambiguous. The CDR3 runs to 13 residues. The V gene lost 3 bases and the J gene lost 4 bases, with 9 bases spanning the gap. The germline gives CDR1 SEHNR, CDR2 FQNEAQ (reference sequence). DNA for the CDR3: TGTGCCAGCAGCTTCGCTTTGGTCACTGAAGCTTTCTTT. This codes for CASSFALVTEAFF.

The chain recombines TRBV6-5 with TRBJ1-4; 7 nucleotides align to TRBD1. The CDR3 extends over 15 amino acids. V trimming: 6 bases; J trimming: 0 bases; junction bases outside the gene matches: 4. Per germline, CDR1 MNHEY and CDR2 SVGAGI. Here the CDR3 DNA reads TGTGCCAGCAGGGGACAGATTGCAACTAATGAAAAACTGTTTTTT. It translates to CASRGQIATNEKLFF.

The chain joins TRBV28 to TRBJ2-7, with 12 bases lining up with TRBD1. In germline, CDR1 is MDHEN, CDR2 SYDVKM. This CDR3 contains 15 residues. Trimming at V came to 7 bases and at J to 6 bases, leaving 10 bases not matched to a gene. The CDR3 loop reads CASTSGGTGGAEQYF. The CDR3 coding sequence is TGTGCCAGCACCTCAGGGGGGACAGGGGGCGCCGAGCAGTACTTC.

This chain links TRBV9 with TRBJ1-2; D might be TRBD1 (5 bases). CDR3 size: 13 residues. Germline CDR1 is SGDLS and CDR2 is YYNGEE. V was cut by 5 bases and J by 6 bases, with 14 bases left in between. The CDR3 loop is CASSPGPGHGYTF. In DNA form, the CDR3 reads TGTGCCAGCAGTCCGGGACCCGGCCATGGCTACACCTTC.

V and J are TRBV9 and TRBJ2-3; TRBD2 aligns across 10 bases. This CDR3 has 16 amino acids. Germline values: CDR1 SGDLS, CDR2 YYNGEE. V was pared by 4 bases and J by 5 bases, with 10 bases of the junction left unmatched. The CDR3 region has the DNA TGTGCCAGCAGCTCCTTTCTACTAGCGGGGTTAGATACGCAGTATTTT. Protein sequence: CASSSFLLAGLDTQYF. The variable domain in full, with the rest retrieved from reference TRBV9 and TRBJ2-3, is DSGVTQTPKHLITATGQRVTLRCSPRSGDLSVYWYQQSLDQGLQFLIQYYNGEERAKGNILERFSAQQFPDLHSELNLSSLELGDSALYFCASSSFLLAGLDTQYFGPGTRLTVL.

The count of this clone is one. The V and J genes are TRBV6-5 and TRBJ1-5; D gene unclear. This CDR3 is built from 14 residues. V shed 2 bases and J shed 0 bases, with 5 bases lying between them. Germline V gene data show CDR1 as MNHEY and CDR2 as SVGAGI. The CDR3 here is CASSYSFSNQPQHF. The DNA for the CDR3 is TGTGCCAGCAGTTACAGCTTTAGCAATCAGCCCCAGCATTTT.

The V and J genes are TRBV6-2 or TRBV6-3 and TRBJ2-1; 9 positions match TRBD2. Germline CDR1 MNHEY, CDR2 SVGEGT. There are 16 residues in the CDR3. The ends lost 2 bases at V and 8 bases at J; junction bases unmatched: 10. The CDR3 reads CASSYRRAGGLHEQFF. For the CDR3, the DNA is TGTGCCAGCAGTTACAGAAGGGCGGGGGGGCTTCATGAGCAGTTCTTC.

CDR3 loop: CASSLSPNSNQPQHF. The CDR3 DNA sequence: TGTGCCAGCAGTTTGAGTCCCAATAGCAATCAGCCCCAGCATTTT. The genes are TRBV11-2 and TRBJ1-5, with D uncertain. Germline CDR1 and CDR2: SGHAT and FQNNGV. Trimming took 6 bases from V and 0 from J, leaving 12 bases between them. This CDR3 has 15 amino acids.

J is TRBJ2-3 and V is TRBV2, with 8 nucleotides matching TRBD2. V gave up 5 bases and J gave up 3 bases; unmatched junction bases: 10. This CDR3 has 16 residues. The germline CDR1 and CDR2 sequences are SNHLY and FYNNEI. The CDR3 region is CASSNPGLGITDTQYF. The CDR3 DNA is TGTGCCAGCAGTAACCCGGGACTAGGAATTACAGATACGCAGTATTTT.

The chain employs TRBV6-1 and TRBJ1-1, with D unclear. This CDR3 is built from 12 residues. CDR1 MNHNS and CDR2 SASEGT come from the germline V gene. Between the trimmed V and J ends, which lost 3 bases and 10 bases, there was a span of 12 bases. The DNA of the CDR3 is TGTGCCAGCAGTGACACGCAACGTGTAGCTTTCTTT. Amino acid sequence: CASSDTQRVAFF.

The chain has TRBV2 and TRBJ1-1; D possibly corresponds to TRBD1 (6 bases). The CDR3 is made up of 13 amino acids. The germline V gene has CDR1 SNHLY and CDR2 FYNNEI. V was trimmed by 6 bases and J by 11 bases, leaving 19 bases between them. The CDR3 DNA is TGTGCCAGCAGCGCCAACAGGGAGCTATGGGCTTTCTTT. This translates into CASSANRELWAFF.

The chain has TRBV6-6 and TRBJ1-5; TRBD1 matches at 7 bases. The junction had 9 bases not matched to a gene; V was cut back by 4 bases and J by 6 bases. The germline CDR1 and CDR2 sequences are MNHNY and SVGAGI (reference sequence). CDR3 length: 15 amino acids. CDR3 nucleotides: TGTGCCAGCAGTTTAAGGGGACAGTCGGGTCAGCCCCAGCATTTT. It yields the protein CASSLRGQSGQPQHF.

CDR3 sequence reads: CASSSRTGSYEQYF. The DNA for the CDR3 is TGTGCCAGCAGCTCGAGGACAGGATCCTACGAGCAGTACTTC. J is TRBJ2-7 and V is TRBV5-4; 7 positions agree with TRBD1. V was pared by 3 bases and J by 1 base, with 4 bases of the junction left unmatched. This CDR3 has 14 amino acids. CDR1 and CDR2 (germline): SGHNT, YYREEE (reference sequence).

This clone has only a few counts. CDR3 DNA sequence: TGTGCCAGCAGTGGAGGCAGGGGGAACACCGGGGAGCTGTTTTTT. Its protein product is CASSGGRGNTGELFF. This chain connects TRBV2 to TRBJ2-2; tentatively, D is TRBD1 (6 bases). The CDR3 covers 15 residues. CDR1 is SNHLY, CDR2 FYNNEI, per germline. Trimming took 4 bases from V and 1 from J, leaving 10 bases between them. Looking up the rest from reference TRBV2 and TRBJ2-2 gives the full variable domain: EPEVTQTPSHQVTQMGQEVILRCVPISNHLYFYWYRQILGQKVEFLVSFYNNEISEKSEIFDDQFSVERPDGSNFTLKIRSTKLEDSAMYFCASSGGRGNTGELFFGEGSRLTVL.

This clone appeared a single time. This chain connects TRBV12-3 or TRBV12-4 to TRBJ1-4, with D possibly matching TRBD1 (6 bases). The length of the CDR3 is 12 residues. With 3 bases removed from V and 8 bases from J, the gap between germline ends came to 7 bases. In DNA, the CDR3 is TGTGCCAGCAGTTTTACAGGGGAAAAACTGTTTTTT. It translates to CASSFTGEKLFF.

The rearrangement links TRBV5-1 to TRBJ2-5; 11 bases match TRBD2. The ends lost 0 bases at V and 2 bases at J; junction bases unmatched: 6. This CDR3 comprises 17 residues. Looked up from germline, CDR1 is SGHRS and CDR2 is YFSETQ. This CDR3 reads CASSLAFTSGSQETQYF. The CDR3 DNA reads TGCGCCAGCAGCTTGGCCTTTACTAGCGGGAGTCAAGAGACCCAGTACTTC.

V usage is TRBV5-1 and J usage is TRBJ2-1; 12 bases line up with TRBD2. Germline CDR1 is SGHRS and CDR2 is YFSETQ. The CDR3 covers 16 residues. V was clipped by 4 bases and J by 4 bases; unmatched bases: 6. In nucleotides, the CDR3 is TGCGCCAGCAGCGTGACTAGCGGGGGCAAATACAATGAGCAGTTCTTC. As protein: CASSVTSGGKYNEQFF.

The chain couples TRBV29-1 to TRBJ1-5, with 7 positions matching TRBD1. Looked up from germline, CDR1 is SQVTM and CDR2 is ANQGSEA. J lost 3 bases, V lost 4 bases, and 3 bases had no gene match. The CDR3 has 13 residues. CDR3 residues: CSVVQGVNQPQHF. The CDR3, as DNA: TGCAGCGTTGTGCAGGGGGTCAATCAGCCCCAGCATTTT.

Worth noting for this clone: Different DNA sequences within this sample yield the same CDR3. This rearrangement joins TRBV18 to TRBJ1-1; D is uncertain. The V end lost 3 bases, the J end lost 1 base, and 9 bases lay between the germline ends. CDR1 and CDR2 from the germline V gene are KGHSH and LQKENI. The CDR3 covers 14 residues. In DNA form, the CDR3 reads TGTGCCAGCTCACCTCTGGGCGCGAACACTGAAGCTTTCTTT. Residues: CASSPLGANTEAFF.

DNA of the CDR3: TGTGCCAGCAGCCGAATGATGAGCGAGCAGTACTTC. Its translation: CASSRMMSEQYF. The chain links TRBV2 to TRBJ2-7; no definite D call. Trimming left V 6 bases short and J 6 bases short, with 12 bases between. CDR3 size: 12 residues. Germline V gene sequence: CDR1 SNHLY, CDR2 FYNNEI.